This T cell receptor beta chain is drawn from a study of blood T cell repertoires in COVID-19. Study background: PBMCs, B-cell-depleted T cells, or T cells provided the cDNA or gDNA that made up the material.

TCRdb's copy holds only in-frame clones and misses some; the assay was immunoSEQ multiplex PCR. The sample consists of about 270,000 clones, around 89% of them appearing once. The germline gives CDR1 SGHRS, CDR2 YFSETQ. The trim removed 4 bases at V and 6 bases at J, leaving 12 bases unmatched. This CDR3 contains 17 residues. This clone was seen a single time. This TCR was recovered from a woman in her twenties or thirties with acute COVID-19. Sequenced: PBMCs or T cells enriched from blood (not recorded which). This chain joins TRBV5-1 and TRBJ2-2; 10 bases line up with TRBD1. The CDR3 is CASSTTSGTGVPGELFF. The DNA of the CDR3 is TGCGCCAGCAGCACCACCTCCGGGACAGGGGTTCCCGGGGAGCTGTTTTTT.